This T cell receptor beta chain was captured by sequencing in a study of blood T cell repertoires in COVID-19. Study as a whole: Acute-phase and convalescent COVID-19 samples originated in the United States, Italy and Spain. In each case, the material was cDNA or gDNA derived from T cells, B-cell-depleted T cells, or PBMCs.

This CDR3 is built from 14 residues. In germline, CDR1 is LGHNT, CDR2 FRNRAP. V dropped 1 base and J dropped 8 bases, with 9 bases sitting between them. Authors' processing steps: Estimates of nucleated cell counts were drawn from the amplification of reference gene primers. Assay used: immunoSEQ multiplex PCR; TCRdb lists only in-frame clones, some missing. V, J and clone size are taken as reported in that table, and D and trimming were inferred from the DNA itself. This table holds about 15,000 clones, about 86% found once. This receptor was identified in a human donor in a cohort sampled during active COVID-19. The rearrangement links TRBV12-5 to TRBJ1-6; D is unclear. Sequences were obtained from peripheral blood. The DNA of the CDR3 is TGTGCTAGTGGTTTGGAACCCCGGGATTCACCCCTCCACTTT. Translation gives CASGLEPRDSPLHF.